A selection of T cell receptor beta chains follows, all from one sample in a study of T cell changes during pregnancy in multiple sclerosis. Assay used: immunoSEQ multiplex PCR; TCRdb lists only in-frame clones, some missing. The data hold fewer than 90,000 clones, with 94% observed a single time. The specimen comprised peripheral blood, sampled in the third trimester of pregnancy. These receptors were obtained from a female donor with multiple sclerosis, enrolled in a pregnancy study. CDR3s include the opening cysteine and the closing phenylalanine or tryptophan. The D gene is left open where the match is weak. Size is stated for part of the rows, as once, few or many counts, or as a class when the clone is expanded.

- - TRBJ2-7 TRBV27 CASRSGGDYEQYF TGTGCCAGCAGATCAGGAGGGGACTACGAGCAGTACTTC
TRBD1 - TRBJ1-2 TRBV7-9 CASSAAGQGDYGYTF TGTGCCAGCAGCGCAGCTGGACAGGGAGACTATGGCTACACCTTC
TRBD2 - TRBJ2-2 TRBV6-6 CASSSPGTGGGELFF TGTGCCAGCAGTTCACCCGGGACGGGAGGGGGGGAGCTGTTTTTT
- - TRBJ1-2 TRBV19 CASSIPSTEIYGYTF TGTGCCAGTAGTATCCCCAGTACGGAGATCTATGGCTACACCTTC
- - TRBJ2-7 TRBV28 CASSQDTSQSYEQYF TGTGCCAGCAGCCAGGACACTTCACAGTCCTACGAGCAGTACTTC
- - TRBJ2-4 TRBV5-1 CASRRQGHGAKNIQYF TGCGCCAGCAGGCGCCAGGGGCATGGGGCCAAAAACATTCAGTACTTC
- - TRBJ2-7 TRBV25-1 CASSGGYEQYF TGTGCCAGCAGTGGCGGCTACGAGCAGTACTTC
- - TRBJ2-2 TRBV30 CAWSALKWATGELFF TGTGCCTGGAGTGCGCTTAAATGGGCCACCGGGGAGCTGTTTTTT
TRBD1 - TRBJ2-1 TRBV27 CASRPSGTGANNEQFF TGTGCCAGCCGCCCCTCCGGGACAGGGGCGAACAATGAGCAGTTCTTC
- - TRBJ1-3 TRBV6-1 CASSEVTRNTIYF TGTGCCAGCAGTGAGGTTACACGAAACACCATATATTTT
TRBD2 - TRBJ2-1 TRBV5-1 CASSLAGGVNEQFF TGCGCCAGCAGCTTGGCGGGAGGGGTCAATGAGCAGTTCTTC
- - TRBJ1-1 TRBV19 CASSMGGRGTEAFF TGTGCCAGTAGTATGGGGGGTCGGGGCACTGAAGCTTTCTTT
TRBD1 - TRBJ2-3 TRBV7-9 CASSLVGMTGGRPDTQYF TGTGCCAGCAGCTTAGTGGGGATGACAGGGGGCCGACCAGATACGCAGTATTTT
- few TRBJ1-5 TRBV6-1 CASSVGSDGYQPQHF TGTGCCAGCAGTGTTGGCTCCGACGGGTATCAGCCCCAGCATTTT
TRBD2 - TRBJ2-3 TRBV5-8 CASSTEWGSGGTDTQYF TGTGCCAGCAGCACCGAATGGGGTAGCGGGGGGACAGATACGCAGTATTTT
TRBD1 - TRBJ2-7 TRBV28 CASSLFDRGGEQYF TGTGCCAGCAGTTTATTCGACAGGGGGGGGGAGCAGTACTTC
- - TRBJ2-3 TRBV6-6 CASSYSTRAVTDTQYF TGTGCCAGCAGTTACTCTACCAGGGCTGTAACAGATACGCAGTATTTT
TRBD1 - TRBJ1-2 TRBV4-2 CASSQDSTGGAANYGYTF TGTGCCAGCAGCCAAGATTCGACAGGGGGCGCGGCTAACTATGGCTACACCTTC
- - TRBJ1-5 TRBV7-2 CASSQQGLDGPQHF TGTGCCAGCAGCCAACAGGGCCTTGATGGGCCCCAGCATTTT
- - TRBJ2-3 TRBV7-2 CASSSYTDTQYF TGTGCCAGCAGCTCTTACACAGATACGCAGTATTTT
- - TRBJ1-4 TRBV2 CASSGRTNDEKLFF TGTGCCAGCAGTGGACGGACAAACGATGAAAAACTGTTTTTT
- - TRBJ2-2 TRBV27 CASSSRRGGGTGELFF TGTGCCAGCAGTTCCCGCCGGGGAGGCGGCACCGGGGAGCTGTTTTTT
- medium-sized TRBJ1-1 TRBV6-1 CASDRQADSTEAFF TGTGCCAGCGACAGACAGGCAGATTCCACTGAAGCTTTCTTT
TRBD2 - TRBJ2-7 TRBV5-1 CASSLAGGRDEQYF TGCGCCAGCAGCTTAGCGGGAGGACGGGACGAGCAGTACTTC
TRBD1 - TRBJ2-2 TRBV19 CASSRTGSRELFF TGTGCCAGTAGCAGGACAGGCTCCAGGGAGCTGTTTTTT
TRBD2 - TRBJ2-7 TRBV27 CASSSSTRDYSYEQYF TGTGCCAGCAGTTCGTCGACGCGGGACTACTCCTACGAGCAGTACTTC
TRBD1 - TRBJ2-1 TRBV5-1 CASNRGTGWNEQFF TGCGCCAGCAACCGCGGGACAGGCTGGAATGAGCAGTTCTTC
- - TRBJ1-1 TRBV10-3 CAIRDTQNTEAFF TGTGCCATCAGGGACACCCAGAACACTGAAGCTTTCTTT
- - TRBJ2-6 TRBV19 CASSSGTSGANVLTF TGTGCCAGTAGCTCAGGGACTTCTGGGGCCAACGTCCTGACTTTC
- - TRBJ1-2 TRBV19 CASSIMAGEGYGYTF TGTGCCAGTAGTATCATGGCAGGGGAAGGCTATGGCTACACCTTC
TRBD1 - TRBJ1-4 TRBV9 CASSVEGQGYEKLFF TGTGCCAGCAGCGTAGAGGGACAGGGGTATGAAAAACTGTTTTTT
TRBD2 - TRBJ2-1 TRBV2 CASSTWAGGNEQFF TGTGCCAGCAGTACATGGGCGGGGGGCAATGAGCAGTTCTTC
- - TRBJ2-7 TRBV7-3 CASSLGANEQYF TGTGCCAGCAGCTTGGGGGCCAACGAGCAGTACTTC
- once TRBJ1-1 TRBV7-6 CASSLQDNTEAFF TGTGCCAGCAGTCTACAGGATAACACTGAAGCTTTCTTT
TRBD1 - TRBJ2-2 TRBV27 CANLRDRVFTGELFF TGTGCCAACCTGCGGGACAGGGTCTTCACCGGGGAGCTGTTTTTT
TRBD2 - TRBJ2-5 TRBV7-8 CASSHLGRTSGTRETQYF TGTGCCAGCAGCCACCTAGGGCGGACTAGCGGGACCAGGGAGACCCAGTACTTC
- - TRBJ2-7 TRBV7-3 CASSLTVGPTYEQYF TGTGCCAGCAGCTTAACGGTGGGCCCTACCTACGAGCAGTACTTC
- - TRBJ2-1 TRBV5-1 CASSLAGSSGGNEQFF TGCGCCAGCAGCTTGGCGGGTAGTTCAGGGGGGAATGAGCAGTTCTTC
- - TRBJ2-3 TRBV27 CASSTGLNTDTQYF TGTGCCAGCAGTACCGGACTCAACACAGATACGCAGTATTTT
- - TRBJ2-5 TRBV11-2 CASSLGPSQRQETQYF TGTGCCAGCAGCTTGGGGCCGAGCCAGAGGCAAGAGACCCAGTACTTC
TRBD2 - TRBJ2-7 TRBV11-2 CASSKGTSGRAAQYF TGTGCCAGCAGCAAAGGGACTAGCGGGAGGGCCGCGCAGTACTTC